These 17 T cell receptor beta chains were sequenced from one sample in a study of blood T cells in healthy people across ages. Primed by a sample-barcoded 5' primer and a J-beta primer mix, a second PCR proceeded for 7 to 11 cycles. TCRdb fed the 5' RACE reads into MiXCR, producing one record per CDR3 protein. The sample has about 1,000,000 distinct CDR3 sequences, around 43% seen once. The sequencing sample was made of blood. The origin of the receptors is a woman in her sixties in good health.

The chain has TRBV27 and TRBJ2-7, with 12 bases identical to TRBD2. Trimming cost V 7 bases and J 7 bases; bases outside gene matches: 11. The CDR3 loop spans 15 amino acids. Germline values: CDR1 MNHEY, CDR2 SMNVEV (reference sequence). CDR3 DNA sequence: TGTGCCAGCACCCAGACTAGCGGGAGTATGGATGAGCAGTACTTC. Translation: CASTQTSGSMDEQYF.

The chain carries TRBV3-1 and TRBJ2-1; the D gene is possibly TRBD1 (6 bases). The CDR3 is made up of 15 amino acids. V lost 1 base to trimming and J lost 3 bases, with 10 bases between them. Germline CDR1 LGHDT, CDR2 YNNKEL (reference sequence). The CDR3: CASSQGTDNYNEQFF. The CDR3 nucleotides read TGTGCCAGCAGCCAAGGGACAGACAACTACAATGAGCAGTTCTTC.

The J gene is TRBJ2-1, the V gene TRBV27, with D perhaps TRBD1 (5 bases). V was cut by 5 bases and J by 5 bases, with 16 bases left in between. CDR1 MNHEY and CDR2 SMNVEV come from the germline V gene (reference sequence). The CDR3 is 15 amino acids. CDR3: CASSRQPPTHNEQFF. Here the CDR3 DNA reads TGTGCCAGCAGTAGACAGCCTCCGACACACAATGAGCAGTTCTTC.

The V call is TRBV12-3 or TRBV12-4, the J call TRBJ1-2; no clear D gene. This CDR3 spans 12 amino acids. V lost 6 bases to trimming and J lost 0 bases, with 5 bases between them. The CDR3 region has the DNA TGTGCCAGCAGACAGACTAACTATGGCTACACCTTC. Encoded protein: CASRQTNYGYTF.

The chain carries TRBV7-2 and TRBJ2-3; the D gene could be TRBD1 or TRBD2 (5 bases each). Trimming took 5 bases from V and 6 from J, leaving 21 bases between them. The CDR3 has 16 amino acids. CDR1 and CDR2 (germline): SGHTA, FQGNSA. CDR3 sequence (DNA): TGTGCCAGCAGCCAATCCCGGGGCCAACCACGGGATACGCAGTATTTT. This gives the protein CASSQSRGQPRDTQYF.

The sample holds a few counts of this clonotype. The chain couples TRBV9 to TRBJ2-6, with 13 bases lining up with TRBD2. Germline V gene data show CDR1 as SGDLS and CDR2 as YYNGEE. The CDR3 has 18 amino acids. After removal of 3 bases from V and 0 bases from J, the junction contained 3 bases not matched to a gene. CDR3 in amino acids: CASSDRLAGGSGANVLTF. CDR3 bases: TGTGCCAGCAGCGACCGACTAGCGGGGGGCTCTGGGGCCAACGTCCTGACTTTC.

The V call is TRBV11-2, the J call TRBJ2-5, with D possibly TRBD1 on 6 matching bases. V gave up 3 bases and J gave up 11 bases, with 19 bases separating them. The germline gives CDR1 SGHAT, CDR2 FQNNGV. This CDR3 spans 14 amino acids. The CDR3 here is CASSFVVGEGEQYF. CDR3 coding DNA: TGTGCCAGCAGCTTTGTGGTGGGAGAGGGGGAGCAGTACTTC. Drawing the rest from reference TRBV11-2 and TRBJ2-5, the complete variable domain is EAGVAQSPRYKIIEKRQSVAFWCNPISGHATLYWYQQILGQGPKLLIQFQNNGVVDDSQLPKDRFSAERLKGVDSTLKIQPAKLEDSAVYLCASSFVVGEGEQYFGPGTRLLVL.

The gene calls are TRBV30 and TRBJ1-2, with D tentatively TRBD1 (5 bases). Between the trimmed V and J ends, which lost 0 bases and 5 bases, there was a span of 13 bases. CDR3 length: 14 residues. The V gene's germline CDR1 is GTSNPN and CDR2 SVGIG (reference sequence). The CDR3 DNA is TGTGCCTGGAGTGTACTCGGGGGAGCATATGGCTACACCTTC. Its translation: CAWSVLGGAYGYTF.

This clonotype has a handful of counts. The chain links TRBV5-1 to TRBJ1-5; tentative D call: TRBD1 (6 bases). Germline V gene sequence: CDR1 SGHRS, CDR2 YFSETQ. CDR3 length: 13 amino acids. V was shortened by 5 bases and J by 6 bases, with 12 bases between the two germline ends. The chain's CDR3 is CASRWGAGQPQHF. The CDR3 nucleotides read TGCGCCAGCAGGTGGGGGGCAGGTCAGCCCCAGCATTTT.

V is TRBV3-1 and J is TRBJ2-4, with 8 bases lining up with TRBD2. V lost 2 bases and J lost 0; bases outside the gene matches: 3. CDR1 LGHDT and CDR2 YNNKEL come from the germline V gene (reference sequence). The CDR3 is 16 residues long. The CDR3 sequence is CASSQSGGGAKNIQYF. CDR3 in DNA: TGTGCCAGCAGCCAATCCGGGGGGGGAGCCAAAAACATTCAGTACTTC.

Written as DNA, the CDR3 is TGTGCCAGCTCACCTTTTAGGAATGAGCAGTTCTTC. This encodes CASSPFRNEQFF. J is TRBJ2-1 and V is TRBV18, with D hard to call. V dropped 3 bases and J dropped 7 bases, with 7 bases sitting between them. The CDR3 consists of 12 residues. CDR1 and CDR2 from the germline V gene are KGHSH and LQKENI.

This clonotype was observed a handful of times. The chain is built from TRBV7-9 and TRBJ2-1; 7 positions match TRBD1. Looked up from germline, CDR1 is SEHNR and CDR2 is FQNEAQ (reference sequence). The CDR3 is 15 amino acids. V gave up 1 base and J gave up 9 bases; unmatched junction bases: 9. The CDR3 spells CASSLEGRGRIEQFF. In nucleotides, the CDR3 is TGTGCCAGCAGCTTAGAGGGTAGGGGGCGGATTGAGCAGTTCTTC.

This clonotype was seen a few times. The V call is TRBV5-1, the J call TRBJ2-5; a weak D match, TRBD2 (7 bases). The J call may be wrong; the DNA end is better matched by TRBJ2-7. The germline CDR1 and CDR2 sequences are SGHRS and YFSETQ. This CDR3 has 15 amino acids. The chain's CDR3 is CASSLVTTGRGEQYF. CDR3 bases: TGCGCCAGCAGCTTGGTCACTACAGGGAGGGGCGAGCAGTACTTC.

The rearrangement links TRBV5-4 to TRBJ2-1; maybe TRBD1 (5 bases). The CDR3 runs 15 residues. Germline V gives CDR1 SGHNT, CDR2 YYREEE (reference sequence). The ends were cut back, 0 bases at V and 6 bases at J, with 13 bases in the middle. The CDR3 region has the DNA TGTGCCAGCAGCTTGGCGACAGAGCGTTTCAATGAGCAGTTCTTC. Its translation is CASSLATERFNEQFF.

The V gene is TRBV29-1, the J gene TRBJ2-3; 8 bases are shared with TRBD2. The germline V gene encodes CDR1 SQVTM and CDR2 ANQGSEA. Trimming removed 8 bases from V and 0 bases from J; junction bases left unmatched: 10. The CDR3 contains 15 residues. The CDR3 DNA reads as TGCAGCACCTCTAGCGGGCCCCTTAGCACAGATACGCAGTATTTT. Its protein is CSTSSGPLSTDTQYF.

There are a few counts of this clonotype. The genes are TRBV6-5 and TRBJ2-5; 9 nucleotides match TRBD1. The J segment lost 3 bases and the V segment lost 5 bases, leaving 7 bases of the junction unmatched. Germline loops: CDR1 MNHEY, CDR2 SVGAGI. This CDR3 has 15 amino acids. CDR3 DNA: TGTGCCAGCAGTGGAACAGGGGGCTCGGAAGAGACCCAGTACTTC. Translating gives CASSGTGGSEETQYF.

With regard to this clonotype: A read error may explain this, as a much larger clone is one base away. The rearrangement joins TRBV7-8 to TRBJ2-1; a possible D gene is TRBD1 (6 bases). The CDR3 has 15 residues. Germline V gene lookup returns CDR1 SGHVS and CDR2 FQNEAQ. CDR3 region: CTSTRILQGAKEQFF. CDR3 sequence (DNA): TGTACCAGCACCCGTATATTACAGGGTGCTAAAGAGCAGTTCTTC.